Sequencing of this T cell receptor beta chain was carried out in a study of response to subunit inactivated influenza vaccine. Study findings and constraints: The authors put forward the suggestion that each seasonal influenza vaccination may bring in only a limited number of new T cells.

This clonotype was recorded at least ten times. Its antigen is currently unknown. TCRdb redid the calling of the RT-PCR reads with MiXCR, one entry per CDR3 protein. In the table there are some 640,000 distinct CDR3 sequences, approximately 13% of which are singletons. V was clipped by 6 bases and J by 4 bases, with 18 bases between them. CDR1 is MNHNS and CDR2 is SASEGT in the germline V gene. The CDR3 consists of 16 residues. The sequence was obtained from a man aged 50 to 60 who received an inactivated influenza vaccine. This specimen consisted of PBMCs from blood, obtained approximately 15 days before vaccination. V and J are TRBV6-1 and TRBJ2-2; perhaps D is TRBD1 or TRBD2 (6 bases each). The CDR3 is CASRPSGAMGTGELFF. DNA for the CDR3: TGTGCCAGCAGGCCCTCGGGGGCGATGGGCACCGGGGAGCTGTTTTTT.